The entry below describes one T cell receptor (beta chain). Its antigen is undetermined. The data belong to a study of early stage breast cancer tumors. Study overall: Invasive lobular carcinomas made up about 30% of the 12 ER+/PR+/HER2- tumors.

General observations from the study: Tumors had about 2.3-fold higher T cell density than normal breast. In about 90% of the 16 patients, blood comparison separated tumor from normal breast.

The assay was immunoSEQ multiplex PCR, and TCRdb's table has in-frame clones only and misses some. The repertoire holds approximately 1,600 clones, with approximately 80% as singletons. Trimming took 5 bases from V and 1 from J, leaving 5 bases between them. There are 12 residues in the CDR3. CDR1 and CDR2 from the germline V gene are MNHNS and SASEGT. Sequencing was performed on normal breast tissue next to the tumor. This clonotype was sampled from a person aged 50-59 years with breast cancer. V usage is TRBV6-1 and J usage is TRBJ2-5, with D unresolved. CDR3 coding DNA: TGTGCCAGCAGTAGACTCCAAGAGACCCAGTACTTC. Its protein is CASSRLQETQYF.